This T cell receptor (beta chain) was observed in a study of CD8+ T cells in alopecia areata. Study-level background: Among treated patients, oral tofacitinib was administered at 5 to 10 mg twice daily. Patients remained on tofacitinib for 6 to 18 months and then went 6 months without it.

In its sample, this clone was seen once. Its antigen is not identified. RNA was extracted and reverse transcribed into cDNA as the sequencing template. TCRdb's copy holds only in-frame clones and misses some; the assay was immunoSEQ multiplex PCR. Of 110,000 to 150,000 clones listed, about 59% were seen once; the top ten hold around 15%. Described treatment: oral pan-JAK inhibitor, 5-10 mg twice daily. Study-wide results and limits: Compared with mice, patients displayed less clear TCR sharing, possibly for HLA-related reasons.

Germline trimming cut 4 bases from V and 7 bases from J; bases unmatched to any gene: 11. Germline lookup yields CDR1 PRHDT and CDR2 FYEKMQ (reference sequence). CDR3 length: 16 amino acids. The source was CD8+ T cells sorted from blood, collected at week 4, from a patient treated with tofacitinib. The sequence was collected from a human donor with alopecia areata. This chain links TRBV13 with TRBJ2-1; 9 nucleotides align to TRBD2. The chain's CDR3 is CASSSPTSGGYNEQFF. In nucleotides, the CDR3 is TGTGCCAGCAGCTCCCCCACGAGCGGGGGGTATAATGAGCAGTTCTTC. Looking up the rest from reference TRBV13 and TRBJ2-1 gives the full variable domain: AAGVIQSPRHLIKEKRETATLKCYPIPRHDTVYWYQQGPGQDPQFLISFYEKMQSDKGSIPDRFSAQQFSDYHSELNMSSLELGDSALYFCASSSPTSGGYNEQFFGPGTRLTVL.